This is a list of T cell receptor beta chains from one sample in a study of cytomegalovirus exposure and HLA in healthy donors. TCRdb's copy holds only in-frame clones and misses some; the assay was immunoSEQ multiplex PCR. The sample lists hundreds of thousands of clones, roughly 85% seen once, with 0.2% to 0.25% in the top ten. The sequencing sample was made of PBMCs. These receptors came from a girl aged 2-10 years in good health and CMV-seronegative. Each CDR3 is given with its conserved first and last residue. The D gene is left open where the match is weak. Only some rows state a clone size, as once, few, many or a class for expanded clones.

NA,TRBV19,TRBJ1-2,NA,TGTGCCAGTAGTTTTAATCAGGGAAATGGCTACACCTTC,CASSFNQGNGYTF
NA,TRBV2,TRBJ2-3,NA,TGTGCCAGCAGTGACGGAGGGTTCGGCACAGATACGCAGTATTTT,CASSDGGFGTDTQYF
NA,TRBV27,TRBJ1-2,NA,TGTGCCAGCAGTTCCAGACTTACAGGGTACTATGGCTACACCTTC,CASSSRLTGYYGYTF
NA,TRBV7-6,TRBJ2-3,once,TGTGCCAGCAGCCCCACTCGACAGCCCACAGATACGCAGTATTTT,CASSPTRQPTDTQYF
TRBD1,TRBV2,TRBJ1-4,NA,TGTGCCAGCAGCGAAGCGATCAGGGGGAGAGAAAAACTGTTTTTT,CASSEAIRGREKLFF
TRBD2,TRBV2,TRBJ2-7,NA,TGTGCCAGCAGGGCGGGAGCCCTCTTCTCCTACGAGCAGTACTTC,CASRAGALFSYEQYF
TRBD1,TRBV6-1,TRBJ2-5,NA,TGTGCCAGCACCCTGACAGGGGGCGGAGAGACCCAGTACTTC,CASTLTGGGETQYF
TRBD2,TRBV4-1,TRBJ2-3,NA,TGCGCCAGCAGCCAACGAAGCGGGGGGGCCCCAGATACGCAGTATTTT,CASSQRSGGAPDTQYF
NA,TRBV5-4,TRBJ1-2,NA,TGTGCCAGCAGCTCCATAGTACCGTTGGGCGGGGGAAGTGGCTACACCTTC,CASSSIVPLGGGSGYTF
TRBD1,TRBV7-9,TRBJ2-7,NA,TGTGCCAGCAGCCTAGGGACAGTAGAGCAGTACTTC,CASSLGTVEQYF
TRBD1,TRBV15,TRBJ2-3,NA,TGTGCCACCAGTAGGGACAGGGGTAAGTCAGATACGCAGTATTTT,CATSRDRGKSDTQYF
NA,TRBV30,TRBJ2-5,NA,TGTGCCTTACAGCCGCAAGAGACCCAGTACTTC,CALQPQETQYF
TRBD2,TRBV7-3,TRBJ2-2,once,TGTGCCAGCAGCTCCCTAAGCGGGGGGGCGGTCACCGGGGAGCTGTTTTTT,CASSSLSGGAVTGELFF
NA,TRBV9,TRBJ2-5,NA,TGTGCCAGCAGCGTAGAAATGGGCCGGGGGGCTGTTGAGACCCAGTACTTC,CASSVEMGRGAVETQYF
NA,TRBV4-1,TRBJ2-7,few,TGCGCCAGCAGCCCCAGGGGGGACTACGAGCAGTACTTC,CASSPRGDYEQYF
NA,TRBV6-7,TRBJ2-1,NA,TGTGCCAGCAGTTACTCGAGACTAGAACCTTACAATGAGCAGTTCTTC,CASSYSRLEPYNEQFF
NA,TRBV18,TRBJ2-3,NA,TGTGCCAGCTCACCTTTCCCGGGACTCCAAACTACAGATACGCAGTATTTT,CASSPFPGLQTTDTQYF
NA,TRBV7-6,TRBJ2-3,NA,TGTGCCAGCAGCTTAGCGGGAGAAGTAGATACGCAGTATTTT,CASSLAGEVDTQYF
NA,TRBV4-1,TRBJ1-1,few,TGCGCCAGCAGCCAAGGCAGGGAATCTCAAGCTTTCTTT,CASSQGRESQAFF
TRBD2,TRBV27,TRBJ2-7,NA,TGTGCCAGCAGTTTCACGGGACTAGGCTACGAGCAGTACTTC,CASSFTGLGYEQYF
TRBD1,TRBV7-9,TRBJ2-2,NA,TGTGCCAGCAGCACGGACAGGGGGCGTCGGGAGCTGTTTTTT,CASSTDRGRRELFF
NA,TRBV6-1,TRBJ1-1,NA,TGTGCCAGCAGCCCGGGAAGCACTGAAGCTTTCTTT,CASSPGSTEAFF
NA,TRBV7-3,TRBJ2-5,NA,TGTGCCAGCAGCCATTACGGGAAAGAGACCCAGTACTTC,CASSHYGKETQYF
TRBD1,TRBV6-4,TRBJ1-1,NA,TGTGCCAGCAGTGACCCGAGACAGGGGGCAAGCACTGAAGCTTTCTTT,CASSDPRQGASTEAFF
NA,TRBV5-5,TRBJ1-1,NA,TGTGCCAGCAGCTTGGTGCAGCGGTGGCAGGCTAACACTGAAGCTTTCTTT,CASSLVQRWQANTEAFF
TRBD1,TRBV2,TRBJ1-4,NA,TGTGCCAGCAGCCCGGGACAGGGAGCCTTTAATGAAAAACTGTTTTTT,CASSPGQGAFNEKLFF
TRBD2,TRBV5-6,TRBJ2-3,NA,TGTGCCAGCAGCTTAAGTTGGGAGACTAGCGGGATGAATACGCAGTATTTT,CASSLSWETSGMNTQYF
TRBD2,TRBV7-9,TRBJ2-1,NA,TGTGCCAGCAGCTTAAGGACTAGCATGTTCAATGAGCAGTTCTTC,CASSLRTSMFNEQFF
NA,TRBV5-4,TRBJ1-1,NA,TGTGCCAGCAGCTCTCGCACGGACGGGGGCACTGAAGCTTTCTTT,CASSSRTDGGTEAFF
NA,TRBV12-2,TRBJ1-2,NA,TGTGCAAGTCGCTCCCCTATTGGGACGTGGGACAGGCCGGTTTCTAACTATGGCTACACCTTC,CASRSPIGTWDRPVSNYGYTF
TRBD1,TRBV7-6,TRBJ1-4,few,TGTGCCAGCAGCTTAGAAGGGACAGGCAAGGGAAGACTGTTTTTT,CASSLEGTGKGRLFF
TRBD2,TRBV7-2,TRBJ2-7,NA,TGTGCCAGCAGCTTAGTAGCGGGGGAAACCTACGAGCAGTACTTC,CASSLVAGETYEQYF
TRBD1,TRBV10-3,TRBJ1-5,few,TGTGCCATCAGACCGGGACAGGGGAGCAATCAGCCCCAGCATTTT,CAIRPGQGSNQPQHF
TRBD1,TRBV7-8,TRBJ1-1,NA,TGTGCCAGCAATCCCGGTGGACAGGGGAGAAACACTGAAGCTTTCTTT,CASNPGGQGRNTEAFF
NA,TRBV29-1,TRBJ2-5,NA,TGCAGCGTTGGCCTCCCCGGAGGACAAGAGACCCAGTACTTC,CSVGLPGGQETQYF
NA,TRBV30,TRBJ2-1,NA,TGTGCCTGCAACCCCCGGGGACTCACCTACAATGAGCAGTTCTTC,CACNPRGLTYNEQFF
NA,TRBV13,TRBJ2-1,NA,TGTGCCAGCAGCTGGGGCAGTAACGGTGAGCAGTTCTTC,CASSWGSNGEQFF
NA,TRBV2,TRBJ1-6,NA,TGTGCCAGCAGTATCGGGGGAAATTCACCCCTCCACTTT,CASSIGGNSPLHF
NA,TRBV7-9,TRBJ2-5,NA,TGTGCCAGCAGCTTAGGCCGACAGCAAGAGACCCAGTACTTC,CASSLGRQQETQYF
TRBD2,TRBV7-8,TRBJ2-7,NA,TGTGCCAGCAGCCGTACTAGCGGGGGGCTTTACGAGCAGTACTTC,CASSRTSGGLYEQYF
NA,TRBV29-1,TRBJ1-4,NA,TGCAGCGCTCGACATTCTAATGAAAAACTGTTTTTT,CSARHSNEKLFF